A selection of T cell receptor beta chains follows, all from one sample in a study of blood T cell repertoires in COVID-19. TCRdb's table, derived via immunoSEQ multiplex PCR, lists solely in-frame clones and lacks some. The sample comprises about 39,000 clones, around 86% of which are singletons, and approximately 25% rests with the top ten. Sequences were obtained from peripheral blood. Every receptor here comes from a man in his fifties or sixties with active or convalescent COVID-19. The CDR3 runs from the conserved cysteine through the conserved F or W. A D gene is named only where the DNA matches it firmly. Size values are once, few and many counts, or a class for expanded clones, and some rows have none.

D gene	clone size	J gene	V gene	CDR3 protein	CDR3 DNA
TRBD2	once	TRBJ2-3	TRBV7-8	CVSSTREGRMADTQYF	TGTGTCTCCAGCACGCGGGAGGGCCGGATGGCAGATACGCAGTATTTT
NA	NA	TRBJ1-2	TRBV7-2	CASSFPGLIYGYTF	TGTGCCAGCAGTTTCCCAGGTCTCATCTATGGCTACACCTTC
TRBD1	NA	TRBJ2-6	TRBV5-1	CASSIQGGLTSGANVLTF	TGCGCCAGCAGCATACAGGGGGGATTAACCTCTGGGGCCAACGTCCTGACTTTC
NA	NA	TRBJ2-7	TRBV13	CASSQQGPSYEQYF	TGTGCCAGCAGCCAACAGGGCCCCTCCTACGAGCAGTACTTC
TRBD1	NA	TRBJ1-2	TRBV6-5	CASSYPGQGIGGYTF	TGTGCCAGCAGTTACCCGGGACAGGGCATCGGTGGCTACACCTTC
TRBD1	NA	TRBJ1-2	TRBV9	CASSVDPQGAYGYTF	TGTGCCAGCAGCGTAGACCCCCAGGGGGCCTATGGCTACACCTTC
TRBD2	NA	TRBJ2-5	TRBV15	CATSRGTSSSGTQYF	TGTGCCACCAGCAGGGGGACTAGCTCCTCAGGGACCCAGTACTTC
NA	NA	TRBJ2-4	TRBV28	CASLDRAGGKNIQYF	TGTGCCAGCCTTGACCGGGCCGGGGGTAAAAACATTCAGTACTTC
TRBD1	NA	TRBJ1-5	TRBV19	CATQQGASNQPQHF	TGTGCCACTCAACAGGGGGCCAGCAATCAGCCCCAGCATTTT
NA	NA	TRBJ2-3	TRBV6-5	CASTRDTDTQYF	TGTGCCAGCACGAGGGACACAGATACGCAGTATTTT
TRBD2	NA	TRBJ2-1	TRBV9	CASSIEGRGTSSYNEQFF	TGTGCCAGCAGCATCGAGGGAAGGGGGACTAGCTCCTACAATGAGCAGTTCTTC
NA	NA	TRBJ2-3	TRBV19	CASSIGAGRGDTQYF	TGTGCCAGTAGTATAGGGGCGGGACGAGGGGATACGCAGTATTTT
TRBD2	NA	TRBJ2-2	TRBV19	CASRGLAGGSNTGELFF	TGTGCCAGTAGGGGACTAGCGGGGGGCTCGAACACCGGGGAGCTGTTTTTT
NA	NA	TRBJ1-3	TRBV30	CAWSEPGGSGNTIYF	TGTGCCTGGAGCGAACCGGGAGGCTCTGGAAACACCATATATTTT
TRBD1	NA	TRBJ2-4	TRBV15	CATSRDRVDKNIQYF	TGTGCCACCAGCCGGGACAGGGTTGACAAAAACATTCAGTACTTC
NA	NA	TRBJ1-2	TRBV11-2	CASSPGLWGGRGHYGYTF	TGTGCCAGCAGCCCTGGGTTATGGGGGGGAAGGGGACACTATGGCTACACCTTC
NA	NA	TRBJ2-2	TRBV4-1	CASSQDLDTGELFF	TGCGCCAGCAGCCAAGATTTAGACACCGGGGAGCTGTTTTTT
NA	NA	TRBJ2-3	TRBV27	CASSLGGGGTQYF	TGTGCCAGCAGTTTAGGGGGAGGAGGGACGCAGTATTTT
NA	once	TRBJ1-1	TRBV14	CASSQDPGVVTEAFF	TGTGCCAGCAGCCAAGATCCGGGTGTGGTTACTGAAGCTTTCTTT
TRBD1	NA	TRBJ2-4	TRBV7-8	CASRETGGRGAKNIQYF	TGTGCCAGCAGAGAGACAGGGGGAAGAGGAGCCAAAAACATTCAGTACTTC
NA	NA	TRBJ1-1	TRBV7-3	CASSTDRNTEAFF	TGTGCCAGCAGCACGGACAGGAACACTGAAGCTTTCTTT
TRBD1	NA	TRBJ2-1	TRBV19	CASSKGQGGSEQFF	TGTGCCAGTAGTAAGGGACAGGGGGGGTCTGAGCAGTTCTTC
NA	NA	TRBJ2-1	TRBV2	CASNQGWGEQFF	TGTGCCAGCAACCAGGGGTGGGGTGAGCAGTTCTTC
TRBD1	once	TRBJ1-2	TRBV18	CASSEGQGLANYGYTF	TGTGCCAGCTCAGAGGGACAGGGGTTGGCTAACTATGGCTACACCTTC
NA	NA	TRBJ1-3	TRBV30	CAWSPRGNTIYF	TGTGCCTGGAGTCCACGGGGTAACACCATATATTTT
TRBD2	NA	TRBJ2-1	TRBV9	CASSVGAGDYNEQFF	TGTGCCAGCAGCGTAGGAGCGGGGGACTACAATGAGCAGTTCTTC
NA	few	TRBJ1-3	TRBV27	CASSMDRFSGNTIYF	TGTGCCAGCAGTATGGACAGATTCTCTGGAAACACCATATATTTT
NA	NA	TRBJ1-5	TRBV3-1/TRBV3-2	CASSPRLGQSSPQHF	TGTGCCAGCAGCCCCAGACTCGGACAGTCTTCGCCCCAGCATTTT
TRBD2	NA	TRBJ2-1	TRBV7-8	CASSPLAGMRDEQFF	TGTGCCAGCAGCCCGTTAGCGGGGATGAGGGATGAGCAGTTCTTC
NA	NA	TRBJ1-6	TRBV9	CASSRDRYSPLHF	TGTGCCAGCAGCCGAGACAGATATTCACCCCTCCACTTT
TRBD2	once	TRBJ2-7	TRBV6-5	CASSTGLAVYEQYF	TGTGCCAGCAGTACAGGACTAGCGGTATACGAGCAGTACTTC
TRBD1	NA	TRBJ1-2	TRBV14	CASSQGQGYGYTF	TGTGCCAGCAGCCAAGGACAGGGCTATGGCTACACCTTC
NA	few	TRBJ1-6	TRBV5-5	CASSLGTVPNSPLHF	TGTGCCAGCAGCTTGGGGACAGTACCTAATTCACCCCTCCACTTT
NA	once	TRBJ2-3	TRBV2	CASSPFALRDVTQYF	TGTGCCAGCAGTCCTTTCGCCCTCAGGGATGTTACGCAGTATTTT
TRBD1	NA	TRBJ1-5	TRBV11-2	CASSLNDRGGQPQHF	TGTGCCAGCAGCCTCAATGACAGGGGCGGACAGCCCCAGCATTTT
NA	NA	TRBJ1-5	TRBV11-2	CASSLQGRQPQHF	TGTGCCAGCAGCCTACAGGGTCGGCAGCCCCAGCATTTT